Below, one TCR beta chain is given with its context. In the study's own analysis: Using reference gene primer amplification, nucleated cell counts were estimated. Using immunoSEQ multiplex PCR, the repertoire was profiled, and TCRdb retains in-frame clones only, with some absent. V and J calls and clone size are copied from that table; D and trimming were computed from the DNA. Of some 200,000 clones in the sample, roughly four fifths were seen once. The sample is drawn from a study of blood T cell repertoires in COVID-19. This receptor was obtained from a young man with active or convalescent COVID-19. Specimen: peripheral blood.

The CDR3 DNA is TGTGCCAGCAGCGTAGTTACGGGTCCCCAGGGACCGAGGAGGGGAGAAAAACTGTTTTTT. Translating gives CASSVVTGPQGPRRGEKLFF. The V gene is TRBV9, the J gene TRBJ1-4; the D gene is possibly TRBD1 (5 bases). This CDR3 has 20 amino acids. The germline V gene encodes CDR1 SGDLS and CDR2 YYNGEE. The germline V and J ends were trimmed by 0 bases and 8 bases, with 29 bases remaining between them.